Listed here is a single T cell receptor (beta chain). Its target is unknown. The sample is drawn from a study of CXCR3-negative and CXCR3-positive naive CD8 T cells. Points from the study as a whole: In CXCR3-positive naive cells, the TRB CDR3s were more hydrophobic than in CXCR3-negative naive cells. For the naive subsets, surface CD5 was similar, and TCR strength was inferred from TRB CDR3 properties.

In preparing the TRB cDNA libraries, 5' RACE with UMI labels was used. TCRdb processed the 5' RACE reads again and assigns one entry to each CDR3 protein, with no DNA. The listing contains about 150,000 distinct CDR3 sequences. Those CD8+ T cells considered naive were CD45RO-CCR7+CD27+CD95-. The CDR3 loop spans 14 amino acids. Per the germline V gene, CDR1 is PRHDT and CDR2 is FYEKMQ (reference sequence). This clonotype was obtained from a human donor in good health. Some clones in this sample may be carry-over from other donors' samples. Sequenced material: naive CXCR3+ CD8+ T cells from blood. Indicated subset: CD45RO-CCR7+CD27+CD95- naive CD8+ T cells expressing CXCR3 (TNR3+). This chain links TRBV13 with TRBJ2-1; the TCRdb call, TRBD1, lacks DNA for checking. The CDR3 reads CASSFRREKDEQFF.